The text below deals with one TCR beta chain. This clonotype was seen many times. Its antigen has not been determined. Nothing much larger sits one base from this clone, and base qualities are not available. Interpreted using the paper, the treatment or condition label stands for: live attenuated yellow fever vaccine strain. A standard Ficoll-Paque protocol was used to isolate PBMCs from peripheral blood. Dynabeads CD4 and CD8 positive selection kits were used to isolate CD4 and CD8 T-cell fractions. RNA was extracted with TriZol from bulk PBMCs, CD4 and CD8 fractions, and dextramer-positive and dextramer-negative fractions. Relative to germline, V is 4 bases shorter and J is 7 bases shorter, with 11 bases between their ends. CDR1 and CDR2, looked up from the germline V gene, are MNHEY and SVGEGT. From the cysteine through the phenylalanine, the CDR3 covers 13 amino acids. Only CDR3 DNA is held: 39 bases, read in frame from base 1.

The data were obtained in a study of T cells after yellow fever vaccination (dated by TCRdb to about 2019). Context from the whole study: Libraries from fractions with low cell numbers were prepared with the SMART-Seq v4 Ultra Low Input RNA kit. Two healthy male donors, one aged 18 to 30 and one aged 30 to 40 years, made up the cohort. Blood was drawn at multiple timepoints before and after primary and secondary immunization, with bulk PBMC replicates and cell subsets isolated. To follow T-cell clones before and after primary and booster YFV17D yellow fever vaccination, bulk TCR alpha and beta repertoires were sequenced over time.

Results the study describes overall, beyond this receptor: The study included only a couple of donors, which limits how far the findings can be generalized. Computational filtering was needed because FACS-sorted repertoires could contain abundant contaminating clonotypes from the bulk population. Most clones expanded after primary vaccination (almost 98% of CD4 and 88% of CD8) were re-detected after the booster, suggesting that broad memory maintenance occurred. A small fraction of clonotypes showed up in both the CD4 and CD8 compartments, probably as a result of convergent recombination. Compared with the primary T-cell response, the secondary T-cell response was weaker but faster, peaking on day 5 rather than day 15.

TCR cDNA was synthesized by 5'RACE template switching, which introduced a universal primer site and unique molecular identifiers. Priming of cDNA synthesis was performed from both the TCR alpha and TCR beta constant segments. Library amplification involved two PCR steps, and the second step added sample barcodes and sequencing adapters. Sequencing of libraries was performed on Illumina HiSeq 2500 (2x100 bp) or NovaSeq (2x150 bp). Processing in the source paper ran as follows. MIGEC handled demultiplexing of reads and collapsing into UMI consensus sequences, while MiXCR performed V(D)J alignment. Using edgeR on replicate PBMC samples, clonotypes were called vaccine-responding if FDR was below 0.01 and the log2 fold change was above 5 up to day 15. Bulk clonotypes were assigned CD4 or CD8 identity according to which sequenced CD4 or CD8 repertoire held them at higher abundance. TCRdb reprocessing: public reads trimmed at Q25 with fastp, clones called with MiXCR, in-frame beta chains kept. Rows merge per CDR3 protein into single entries with the most common DNA and genes. It is TCRdb's table, rather than the study itself, that gives the V and J calls and clone size. For this sample the table gives tens of thousands of distinct CDR3 sequences, of which 5% to 6% were detected only once. The ten largest clones capture under 50% of the sample.

The rearrangement joined TRBV6-2 or TRBV6-3 to TRBJ2-1; the D region is possibly TRBD1 or TRBD2, each matching across 6 bases. This clonotype originated in a man aged 25-40 years who received the YFV17D yellow fever vaccine. The sample here was CD8+ T cells sorted from PBMCs, taken 10 days after the yellow fever booster vaccination. The DNA sequence reads TGTGCCAGCAGTTTAGGGGGGCAAAATGAGCAGTTCTTC. This gives the protein CASSLGGQNEQFF.